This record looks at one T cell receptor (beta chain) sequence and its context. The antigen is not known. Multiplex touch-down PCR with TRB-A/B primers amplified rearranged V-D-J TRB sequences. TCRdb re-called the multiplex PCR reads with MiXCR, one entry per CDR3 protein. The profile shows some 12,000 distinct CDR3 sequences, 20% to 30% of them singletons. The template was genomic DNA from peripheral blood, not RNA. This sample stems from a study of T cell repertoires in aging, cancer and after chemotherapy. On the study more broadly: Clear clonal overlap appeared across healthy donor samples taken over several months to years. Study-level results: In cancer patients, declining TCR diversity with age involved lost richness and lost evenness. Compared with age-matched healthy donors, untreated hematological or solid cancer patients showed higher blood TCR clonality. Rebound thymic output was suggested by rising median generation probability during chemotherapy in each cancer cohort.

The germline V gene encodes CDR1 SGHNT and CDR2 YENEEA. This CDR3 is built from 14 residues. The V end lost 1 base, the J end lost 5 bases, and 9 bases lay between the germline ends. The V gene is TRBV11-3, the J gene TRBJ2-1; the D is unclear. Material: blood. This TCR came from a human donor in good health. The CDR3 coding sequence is TGTGCCAGCAGCTTAGCCGGCAACCACAATGAGCAGTTCTTC. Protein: CASSLAGNHNEQFF.